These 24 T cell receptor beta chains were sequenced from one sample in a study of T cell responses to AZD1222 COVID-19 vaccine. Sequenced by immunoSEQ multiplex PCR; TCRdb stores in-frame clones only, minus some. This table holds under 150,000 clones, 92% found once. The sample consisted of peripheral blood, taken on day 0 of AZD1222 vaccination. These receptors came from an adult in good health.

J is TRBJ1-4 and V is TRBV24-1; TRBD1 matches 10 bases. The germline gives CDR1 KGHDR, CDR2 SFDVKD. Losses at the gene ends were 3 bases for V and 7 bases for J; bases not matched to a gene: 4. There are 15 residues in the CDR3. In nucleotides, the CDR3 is TGTGCCACCAGTGATGGCAGGACAGGGGGTGAAAAACTGTTTTTT. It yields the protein CATSDGRTGGEKLFF.

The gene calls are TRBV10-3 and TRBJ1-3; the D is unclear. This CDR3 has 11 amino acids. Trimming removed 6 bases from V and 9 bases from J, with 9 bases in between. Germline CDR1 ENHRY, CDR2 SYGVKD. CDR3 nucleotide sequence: TGTGCCATCAGGGAAGGAGCCACCATATATTTT. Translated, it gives CAIREGATIYF.

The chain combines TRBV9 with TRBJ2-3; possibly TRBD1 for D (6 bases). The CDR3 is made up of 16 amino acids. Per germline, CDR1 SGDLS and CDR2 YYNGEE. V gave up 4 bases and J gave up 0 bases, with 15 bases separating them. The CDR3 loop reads CASSLRRQGSTDTQYF. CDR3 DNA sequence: TGTGCCAGCAGCCTTAGAAGGCAGGGGAGCACAGATACGCAGTATTTT.

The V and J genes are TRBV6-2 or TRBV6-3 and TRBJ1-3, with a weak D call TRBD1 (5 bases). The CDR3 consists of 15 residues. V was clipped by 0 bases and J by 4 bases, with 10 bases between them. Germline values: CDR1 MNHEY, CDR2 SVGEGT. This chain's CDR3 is CASSYSRGTGNTIYF. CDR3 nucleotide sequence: TGTGCCAGCAGTTACTCGAGGGGAACCGGAAACACCATATATTTT.

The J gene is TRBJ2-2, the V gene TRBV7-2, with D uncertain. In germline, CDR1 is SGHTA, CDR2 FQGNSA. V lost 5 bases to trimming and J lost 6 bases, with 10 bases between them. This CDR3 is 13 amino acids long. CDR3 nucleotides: TGTGCCAGCAGCCGACTGATACCCGGGGAGCTGTTTTTT. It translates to CASSRLIPGELFF.

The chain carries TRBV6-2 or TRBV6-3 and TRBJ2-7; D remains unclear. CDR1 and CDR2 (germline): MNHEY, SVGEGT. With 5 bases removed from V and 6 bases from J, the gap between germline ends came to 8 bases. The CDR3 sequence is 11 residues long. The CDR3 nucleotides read TGTGCCAGCAGTGCAAATAGCGAGCAGTACTTC. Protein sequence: CASSANSEQYF.

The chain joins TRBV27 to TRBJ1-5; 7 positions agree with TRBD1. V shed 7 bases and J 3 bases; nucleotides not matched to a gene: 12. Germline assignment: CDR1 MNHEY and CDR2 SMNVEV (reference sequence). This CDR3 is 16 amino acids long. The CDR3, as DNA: TGTGCCAGCACCGGGACAGCTCCGATCTTCAATCAGCCCCAGCATTTT. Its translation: CASTGTAPIFNQPQHF.

The CDR3 DNA is TGTGCCAGCAGTTACGGAAACCGGGTGGCCAATGAGCAGTTCTTC. This codes for CASSYGNRVANEQFF. V and J are TRBV6-2 or TRBV6-3 and TRBJ2-1, with D unclear. The CDR3 has 15 amino acids. The ends were cut back, 2 bases at V and 6 bases at J, with 14 bases in the middle. CDR1 and CDR2 from the germline V gene are MNHEY and SVGEGT.

This CDR3 reads CASSINRGESAAFF. The DNA for the CDR3 is TGTGCCAGTAGTATAAATAGGGGAGAGTCTGCAGCTTTCTTT. The chain uses TRBV19 and TRBJ1-1, with a possible D match to TRBD1 (5 bases). V gave up 2 bases and J gave up 10 bases, with 17 bases separating them. CDR1 and CDR2 (germline): LNHDA, SQIVND (reference sequence). This CDR3 region has 14 residues.

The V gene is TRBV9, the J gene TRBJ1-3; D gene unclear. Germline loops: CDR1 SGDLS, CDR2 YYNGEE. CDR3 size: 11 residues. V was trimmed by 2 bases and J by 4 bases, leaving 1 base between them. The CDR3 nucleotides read TGTGCCAGCAGCGTCGGAAACACCATATATTTT. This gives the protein CASSVGNTIYF.

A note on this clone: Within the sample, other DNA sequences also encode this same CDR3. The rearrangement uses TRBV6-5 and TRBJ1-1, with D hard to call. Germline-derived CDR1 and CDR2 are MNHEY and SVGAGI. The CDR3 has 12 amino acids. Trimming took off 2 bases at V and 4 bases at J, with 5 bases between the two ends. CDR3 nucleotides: TGTGCCAGCAGTTACGGAGGCACTGAAGCTTTCTTT. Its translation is CASSYGGTEAFF.

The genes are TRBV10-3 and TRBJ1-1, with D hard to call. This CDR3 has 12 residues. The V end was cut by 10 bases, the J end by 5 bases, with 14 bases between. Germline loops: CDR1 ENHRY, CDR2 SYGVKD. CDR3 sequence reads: CASSAGGTEAFF. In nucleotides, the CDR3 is TGTGCCAGTTCGGCGGGAGGAACTGAAGCTTTCTTT.

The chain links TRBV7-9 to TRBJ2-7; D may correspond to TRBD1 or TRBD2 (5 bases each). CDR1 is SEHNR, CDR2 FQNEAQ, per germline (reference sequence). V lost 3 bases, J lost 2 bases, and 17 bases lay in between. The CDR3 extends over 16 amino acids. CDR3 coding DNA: TGTGCCAGCAGCTTTCGAATCGGGGCAGGGCCCTACGAGCAGTACTTC. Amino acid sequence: CASSFRIGAGPYEQYF.

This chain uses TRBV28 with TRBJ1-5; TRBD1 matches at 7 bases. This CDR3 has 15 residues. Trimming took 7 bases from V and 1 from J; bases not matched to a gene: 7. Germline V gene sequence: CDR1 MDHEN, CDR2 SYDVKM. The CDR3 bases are TGTGCCAGCACCGAACAGGGGTTCAGCAATCAGCCCCAGCATTTT. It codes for CASTEQGFSNQPQHF.

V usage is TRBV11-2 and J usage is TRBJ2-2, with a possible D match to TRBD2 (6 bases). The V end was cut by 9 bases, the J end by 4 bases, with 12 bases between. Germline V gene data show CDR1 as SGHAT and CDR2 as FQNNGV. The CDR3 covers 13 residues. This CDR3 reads CASWRGRTGELFF. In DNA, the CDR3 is TGTGCCAGTTGGAGGGGTCGCACCGGGGAGCTGTTTTTT. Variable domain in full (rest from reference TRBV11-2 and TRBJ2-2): EAGVAQSPRYKIIEKRQSVAFWCNPISGHATLYWYQQILGQGPKLLIQFQNNGVVDDSQLPKDRFSAERLKGVDSTLKIQPAKLEDSAVYLCASWRGRTGELFFGEGSRLTVL.

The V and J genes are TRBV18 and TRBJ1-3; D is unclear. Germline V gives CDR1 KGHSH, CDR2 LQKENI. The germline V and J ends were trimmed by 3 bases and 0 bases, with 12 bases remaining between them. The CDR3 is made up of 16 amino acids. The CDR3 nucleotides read TGTGCCAGCTCACCGATGACAATTAGCTCTGGAAACACCATATATTTT. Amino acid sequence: CASSPMTISSGNTIYF.

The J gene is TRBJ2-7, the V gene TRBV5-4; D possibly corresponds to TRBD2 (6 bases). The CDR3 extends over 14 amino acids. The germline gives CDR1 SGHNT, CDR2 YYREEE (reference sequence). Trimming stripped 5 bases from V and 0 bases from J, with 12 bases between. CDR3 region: CASSGGASSYEQYF. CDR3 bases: TGTGCCAGCAGTGGCGGGGCAAGCTCCTACGAGCAGTACTTC. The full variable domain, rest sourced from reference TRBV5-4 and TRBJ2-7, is ETGVTQSPTHLIKTRGQQVTLRCSSQSGHNTVSWYQQALGQGPQFIFQYYREEENGRGNFPPRFSGLQFPNYSSELNVNALELDDSALYLCASSGGASSYEQYFGPGTRLTVT.

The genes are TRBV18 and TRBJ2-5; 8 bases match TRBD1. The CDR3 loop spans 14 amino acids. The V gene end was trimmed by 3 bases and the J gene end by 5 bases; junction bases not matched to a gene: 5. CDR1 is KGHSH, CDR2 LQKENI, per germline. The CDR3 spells CASSPRTGWETQYF. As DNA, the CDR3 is TGTGCCAGCTCACCGCGGACAGGGTGGGAGACCCAGTACTTC.

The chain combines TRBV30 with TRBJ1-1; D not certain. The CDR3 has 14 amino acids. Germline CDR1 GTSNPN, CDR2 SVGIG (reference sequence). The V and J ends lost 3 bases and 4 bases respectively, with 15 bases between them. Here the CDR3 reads CAWRSWRVPTEAFF. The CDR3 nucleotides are TGTGCCTGGAGGTCATGGAGGGTCCCCACTGAAGCTTTCTTT.

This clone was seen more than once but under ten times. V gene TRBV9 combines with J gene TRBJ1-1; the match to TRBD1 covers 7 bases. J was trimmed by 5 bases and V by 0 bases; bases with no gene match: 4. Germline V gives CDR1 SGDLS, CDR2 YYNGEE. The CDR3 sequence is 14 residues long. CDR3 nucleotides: TGTGCCAGCAGCGTAGCTTACAGGGGAACTGAAGCTTTCTTT. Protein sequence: CASSVAYRGTEAFF.

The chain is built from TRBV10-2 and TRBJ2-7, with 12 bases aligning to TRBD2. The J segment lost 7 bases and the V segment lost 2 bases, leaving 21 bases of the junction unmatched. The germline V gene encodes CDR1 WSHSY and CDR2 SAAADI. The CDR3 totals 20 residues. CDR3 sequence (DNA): TGCGCCAGCAGTGAGCCCCCCGCGACTAGCGGGAGTCCCAAGAAACGGGAGCAGTACTTC. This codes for CASSEPPATSGSPKKREQYF.

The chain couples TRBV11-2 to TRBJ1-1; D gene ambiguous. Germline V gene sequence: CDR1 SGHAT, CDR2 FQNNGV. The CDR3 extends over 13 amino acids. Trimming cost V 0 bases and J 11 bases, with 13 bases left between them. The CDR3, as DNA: TGTGCCAGCAGCTTAGATTGGTCCAACAACGCTTTCTTT. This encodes CASSLDWSNNAFF. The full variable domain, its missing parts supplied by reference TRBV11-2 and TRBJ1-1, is EAGVAQSPRYKIIEKRQSVAFWCNPISGHATLYWYQQILGQGPKLLIQFQNNGVVDDSQLPKDRFSAERLKGVDSTLKIQPAKLEDSAVYLCASSLDWSNNAFFGQGTRLTVV.

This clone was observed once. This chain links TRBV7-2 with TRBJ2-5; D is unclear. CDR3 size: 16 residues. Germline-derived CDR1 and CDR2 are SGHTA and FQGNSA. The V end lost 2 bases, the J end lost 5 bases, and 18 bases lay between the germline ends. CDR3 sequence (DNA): TGTGCCAGCAGCTTATCAGACGGCGTAGGTGGGGAGACCCAGTACTTC. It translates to CASSLSDGVGGETQYF.

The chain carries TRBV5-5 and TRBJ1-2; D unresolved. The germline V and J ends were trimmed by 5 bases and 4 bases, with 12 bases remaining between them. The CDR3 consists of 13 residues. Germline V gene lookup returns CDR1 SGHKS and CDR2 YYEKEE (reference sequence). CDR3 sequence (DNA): TGTGCCAGCAGGACGACGGGTTCCTATGGCTACACCTTC. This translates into CASRTTGSYGYTF.